Reported below is one TCR beta chain. The target antigen is unknown. V dropped 5 bases and J dropped 0 bases, with 11 bases sitting between them. Germline CDR1 reads SGHAT; CDR2 reads FQDESV (reference sequence). The CDR3 runs to 14 residues. This sample stems from a study of Ad26.COV2.S vaccination and SARS-CoV-2 variants. The treatment is: some 20 received Ad26.COV2.S at low or high dose, single or two shots; about 5 received placebo; per-sample allocation not given. Samples were taken on day 63 after the first vaccine or placebo injection. In Boston, the donor was an adult between 18-55 years of age. Points from the study as a whole: Breadth of non-spike TCRs did not differ between vaccinees and placebo recipients. Reported post-vaccination CD8+ and CD4+ T cell responses to spike showed substantial breadth. Analytic work on TCR breadth and depth might have understated the full extent of total T cell responses.

The assay was immunoSEQ multiplex PCR, and TCRdb's table has in-frame clones only and misses some. The sample holds about 400,000 clones, about nine tenths seen once. V and J are TRBV11-1 and TRBJ2-7; D possibly corresponds to TRBD1 (5 bases). This TCR was recovered from a person between 18 and 65 years old who received the Ad26.COV2.S COVID-19 vaccine or a placebo. This sample comprised peripheral blood, obtained in a trial of Ad26.COV2.S vaccine versus placebo. For the CDR3, the DNA is TGTGCCAGCAGCCAGGGCCTTAGCTCCTACGAGCAGTACTTC. The encoded protein is CASSQGLSSYEQYF. Full variable domain (rest looked up from reference TRBV11-1 and TRBJ2-7): EAEVAQSPRYKITEKSQAVAFWCDPISGHATLYWYRQILGQGPELLVQFQDESVVDDSQLPKDRFSAERLKGVDSTLKIQPAELGDSAMYLCASSQGLSSYEQYFGPGTRLTVT.